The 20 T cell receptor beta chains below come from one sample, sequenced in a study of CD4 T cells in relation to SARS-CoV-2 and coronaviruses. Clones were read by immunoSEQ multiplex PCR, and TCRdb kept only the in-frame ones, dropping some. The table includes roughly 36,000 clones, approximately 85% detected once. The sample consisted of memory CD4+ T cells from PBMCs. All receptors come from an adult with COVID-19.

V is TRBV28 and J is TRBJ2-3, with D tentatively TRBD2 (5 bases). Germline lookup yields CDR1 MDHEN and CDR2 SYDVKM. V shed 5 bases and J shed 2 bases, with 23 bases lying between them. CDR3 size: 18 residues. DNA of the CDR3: TGTGCCAGCAGTACCCGCCGAGTCGCTCGACTATACACAGATACGCAGTATTTT. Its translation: CASSTRRVARLYTDTQYF.

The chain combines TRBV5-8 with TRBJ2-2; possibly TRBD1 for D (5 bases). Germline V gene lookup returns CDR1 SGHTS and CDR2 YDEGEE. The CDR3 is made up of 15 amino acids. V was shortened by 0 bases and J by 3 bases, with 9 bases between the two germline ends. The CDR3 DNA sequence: TGTGCCAGCAGCTTGGGTCAGGGTGACACCGGGGAGCTGTTTTTT. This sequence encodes CASSLGQGDTGELFF.

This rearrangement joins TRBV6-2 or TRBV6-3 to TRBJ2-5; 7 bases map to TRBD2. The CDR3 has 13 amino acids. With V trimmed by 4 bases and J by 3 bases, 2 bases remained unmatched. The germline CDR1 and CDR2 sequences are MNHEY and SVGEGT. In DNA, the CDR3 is TGTGCCAGCAGTTTTGCGGGAGAAGAGACCCAGTACTTC. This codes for CASSFAGEETQYF.

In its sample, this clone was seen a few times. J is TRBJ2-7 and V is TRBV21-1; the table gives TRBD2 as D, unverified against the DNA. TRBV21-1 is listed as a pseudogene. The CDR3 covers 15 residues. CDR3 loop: CASSAGTSGTYEQYF. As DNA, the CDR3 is TGTGCCAGCAGCGCAGGGACTAGCGGGACCTACGAGCAGTACTTC.

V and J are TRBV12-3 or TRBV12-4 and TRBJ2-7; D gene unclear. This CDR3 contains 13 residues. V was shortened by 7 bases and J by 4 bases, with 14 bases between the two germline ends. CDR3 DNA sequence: TGTGCCAGCAACCACGGTGCCCCTTACGAGCAGTACTTC. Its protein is CASNHGAPYEQYF.

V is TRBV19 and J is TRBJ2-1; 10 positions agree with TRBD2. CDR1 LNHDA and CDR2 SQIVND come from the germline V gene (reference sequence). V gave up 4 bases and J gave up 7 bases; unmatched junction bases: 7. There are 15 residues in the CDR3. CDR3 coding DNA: TGTGCCAGTAGTAGGGGACTAGCGAAAGGGAATGAGCAGTTCTTC. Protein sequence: CASSRGLAKGNEQFF.

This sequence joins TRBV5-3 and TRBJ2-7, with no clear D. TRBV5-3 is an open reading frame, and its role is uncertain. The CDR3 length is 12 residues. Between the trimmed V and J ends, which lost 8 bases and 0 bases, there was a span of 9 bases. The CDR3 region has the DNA TGTGCCAGGCCCTGGGGCTCCTACGAGCAGTACTTC. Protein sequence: CARPWGSYEQYF.

CDR3 nucleotides: TGTGCCAGCAGCCAGCCGAGGCTAGCGGGAGGGGAAGAGACCCAGTACTTC. Translated: CASSQPRLAGGEETQYF. The rearrangement joins TRBV3-1 (or the pseudogene TRBV3-2) to TRBJ2-5; 12 positions match TRBD2. The CDR3 totals 17 residues. The germline V gene has CDR1 LGHDT and CDR2 YNNKEL (reference sequence). V lost 3 bases and J lost 3; bases outside the gene matches: 8.

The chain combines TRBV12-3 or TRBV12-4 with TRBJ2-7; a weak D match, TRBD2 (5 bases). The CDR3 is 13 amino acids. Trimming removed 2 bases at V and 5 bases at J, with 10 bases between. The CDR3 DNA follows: TGTGCCAGCAGTTTAAGGCGGGCCCACGAGCAGTACTTC. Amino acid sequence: CASSLRRAHEQYF.

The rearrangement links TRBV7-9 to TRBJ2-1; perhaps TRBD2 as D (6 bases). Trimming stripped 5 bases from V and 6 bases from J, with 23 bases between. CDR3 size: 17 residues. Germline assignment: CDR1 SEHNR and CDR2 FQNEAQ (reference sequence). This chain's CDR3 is CASSPPDWAGKVNEQFF. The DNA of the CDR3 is TGTGCCAGCAGCCCCCCCGACTGGGCGGGGAAAGTCAATGAGCAGTTCTTC. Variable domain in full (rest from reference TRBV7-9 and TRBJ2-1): DTGVSQNPRHKITKRGQNVTFRCDPISEHNRLYWYRQTLGQGPEFLTYFQNEAQLEKSRLLSDRFSAERPKGSFSTLEIQRTEQGDSAMYLCASSPPDWAGKVNEQFFGPGTRLTVL.

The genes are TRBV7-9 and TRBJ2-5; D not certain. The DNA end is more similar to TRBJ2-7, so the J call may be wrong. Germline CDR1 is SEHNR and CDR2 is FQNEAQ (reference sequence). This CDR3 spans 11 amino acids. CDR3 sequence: CASSLGVEQYF. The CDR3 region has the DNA TGTGCCAGCAGCTTAGGGGTCGAGCAGTACTTC.

CDR3 bases: TGTGCCAGCAGTGGCGGGGGTGTCGGGAACTACGAGCAGTACTTC. Translation gives CASSGGGVGNYEQYF. The chain is built from TRBV2 and TRBJ2-7, with 7 bases fitting TRBD2. Germline V lookup: CDR1 SNHLY, CDR2 FYNNEI. This CDR3 contains 15 residues. V trimming: 4 bases; J trimming: 3 bases; junction bases outside the gene matches: 9. The full variable domain, rest sourced from reference TRBV2 and TRBJ2-7, is EPEVTQTPSHQVTQMGQEVILRCVPISNHLYFYWYRQILGQKVEFLVSFYNNEISEKSEIFDDQFSVERPDGSNFTLKIRSTKLEDSAMYFCASSGGGVGNYEQYFGPGTRLTVT.

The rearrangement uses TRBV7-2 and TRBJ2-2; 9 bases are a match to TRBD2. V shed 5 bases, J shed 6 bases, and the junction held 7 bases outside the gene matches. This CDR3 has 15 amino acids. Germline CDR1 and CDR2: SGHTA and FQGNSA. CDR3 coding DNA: TGTGCCAGCAGCCAGAGCGGGAGGCGTTCCGGGGAGCTGTTTTTT. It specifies CASSQSGRRSGELFF.

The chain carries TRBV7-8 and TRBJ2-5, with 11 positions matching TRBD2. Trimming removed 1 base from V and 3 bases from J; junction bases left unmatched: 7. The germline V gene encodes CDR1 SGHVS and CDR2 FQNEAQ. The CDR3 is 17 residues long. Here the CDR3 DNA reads TGTGCCAGCAGCTTAGGGGCTAGCGGGAGGTACGAAGAGACCCAGTACTTC. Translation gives CASSLGASGRYEETQYF.

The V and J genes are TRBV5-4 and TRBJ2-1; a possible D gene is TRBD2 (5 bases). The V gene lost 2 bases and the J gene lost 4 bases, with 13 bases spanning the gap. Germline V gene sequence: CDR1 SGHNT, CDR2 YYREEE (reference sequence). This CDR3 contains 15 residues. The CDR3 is CASSLRLTEYNEQFF. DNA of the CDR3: TGTGCCAGCAGCTTACGACTAACCGAGTACAATGAGCAGTTCTTC.

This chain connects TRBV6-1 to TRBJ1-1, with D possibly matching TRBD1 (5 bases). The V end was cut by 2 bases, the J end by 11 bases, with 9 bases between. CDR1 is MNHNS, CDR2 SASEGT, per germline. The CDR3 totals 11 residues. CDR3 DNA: TGTGCCAGCAGTGAATCGGGGGAGGCTTTCTTT. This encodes CASSESGEAFF.

The CDR3 here is CASSPVQGSYNEKLFF. DNA for the CDR3: TGTGCCAGCTCACCGGTACAGGGAAGTTATAATGAAAAACTGTTTTTT. The V gene is TRBV18, the J gene TRBJ1-4, with D maybe TRBD1 (6 bases). V lost 3 bases to trimming and J lost 4 bases, with 15 bases between them. The CDR3 extends over 16 amino acids. Germline V lookup: CDR1 KGHSH, CDR2 LQKENI.

The CDR3 reads CASSNTGGNRLGGTEAFF. CDR3 DNA: TGTGCCAGCTCAAATACAGGGGGCAACCGCTTGGGGGGAACTGAAGCTTTCTTT. The J gene is TRBJ1-1, the V gene TRBV18; TRBD1 aligns across 9 bases. The CDR3 covers 18 residues. Germline-derived CDR1 and CDR2 are KGHSH and LQKENI. V shed 5 bases, J shed 5 bases, and the junction held 18 bases outside the gene matches.

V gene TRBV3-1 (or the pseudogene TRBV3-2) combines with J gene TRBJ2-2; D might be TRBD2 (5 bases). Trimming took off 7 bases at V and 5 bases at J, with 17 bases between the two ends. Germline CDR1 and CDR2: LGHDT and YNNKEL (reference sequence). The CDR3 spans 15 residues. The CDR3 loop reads CASTTADPRTGELFF. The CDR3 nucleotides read TGTGCCAGCACCACAGCGGACCCGAGGACCGGGGAGCTGTTTTTT.

This chain's CDR3 is CASFRTSGSTEQFF. In DNA, the CDR3 is TGTGCCAGCTTTCGGACTAGCGGGAGTACTGAGCAGTTCTTC. The V gene is TRBV18, the J gene TRBJ2-1, with 13 bases matching TRBD2. The CDR3 covers 14 residues. The germline CDR1 and CDR2 sequences are KGHSH and LQKENI. V was clipped by 7 bases and J by 9 bases; unmatched bases: 6.